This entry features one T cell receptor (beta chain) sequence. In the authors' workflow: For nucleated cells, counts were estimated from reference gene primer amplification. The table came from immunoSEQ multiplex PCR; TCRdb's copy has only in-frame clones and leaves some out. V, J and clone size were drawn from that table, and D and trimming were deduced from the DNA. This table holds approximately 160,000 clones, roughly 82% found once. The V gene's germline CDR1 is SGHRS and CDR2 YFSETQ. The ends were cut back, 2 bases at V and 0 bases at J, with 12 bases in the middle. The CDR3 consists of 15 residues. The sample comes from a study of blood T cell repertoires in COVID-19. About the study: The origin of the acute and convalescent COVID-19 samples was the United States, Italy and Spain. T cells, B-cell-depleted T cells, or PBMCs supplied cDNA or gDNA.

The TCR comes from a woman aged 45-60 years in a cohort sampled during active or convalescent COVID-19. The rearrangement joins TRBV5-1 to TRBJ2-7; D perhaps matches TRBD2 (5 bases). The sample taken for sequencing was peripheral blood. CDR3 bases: TGCGCCAGCAGCTTTGGGCCGGGAAACTCCTACGAGCAGTACTTC. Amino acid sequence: CASSFGPGNSYEQYF.